These 30 T cell receptor beta chains came from one sample sequenced in a study of cytomegalovirus exposure and HLA in healthy donors. The repertoire was sequenced with immunoSEQ multiplex PCR; TCRdb's copy has only in-frame clones and lacks some. The sample has fewer than 200,000 clones; 86% are singletons. Source material: PBMCs. These receptors all stem from a man aged 18 to 30 in good health and CMV-seropositive.

The J gene is TRBJ2-1, the V gene TRBV6-1; maybe TRBD1 (6 bases). The germline V and J ends were trimmed by 7 bases and 4 bases, with 17 bases remaining between them. Germline V lookup: CDR1 MNHNS, CDR2 SASEGT. The CDR3 runs 15 residues. The CDR3 loop reads CASTRGGGRYNEQFF. CDR3 nucleotide sequence: TGTGCCAGCACCCGGGGTGGGGGCCGATACAATGAGCAGTTCTTC.

The chain is built from TRBV13 and TRBJ1-2; 8 positions match TRBD1. J gave up 6 bases and V 3 bases, and 6 bases lay outside the gene matches. Germline CDR1 is PRHDT and CDR2 is FYEKMQ (reference sequence). This CDR3 region has 14 residues. CDR3 sequence (DNA): TGTGCCAGCAGCTTTGGGGACAGGCTGGATGGCTACACCTTC. Its translation is CASSFGDRLDGYTF.

This clone has only one observation. The chain has TRBV19 and TRBJ1-1; a possible D gene is TRBD1 (5 bases). There are 17 residues in the CDR3. Germline values: CDR1 LNHDA, CDR2 SQIVND (reference sequence). V shed 3 bases and J shed 4 bases, with 21 bases lying between them. The CDR3 protein is CASSMRSGGGSGTEAFF. CDR3 in DNA: TGTGCCAGTAGTATGAGATCCGGCGGGGGGAGTGGCACTGAAGCTTTCTTT.

The chain carries TRBV5-1 and TRBJ2-3, with D uncertain. This CDR3 is built from 14 residues. With 2 bases removed from V and 0 bases from J, the gap between germline ends came to 7 bases. The germline V gene has CDR1 SGHRS and CDR2 YFSETQ. CDR3 in amino acids: CASSFDWSTDTQYF. In DNA, the CDR3 is TGCGCCAGCAGCTTTGACTGGAGCACAGATACGCAGTATTTT.

The chain combines TRBV4-2 with TRBJ2-5; TRBD2 aligns across 9 bases. J gave up 6 bases and V 0 bases, and 11 bases lay outside the gene matches. The CDR3 contains 17 residues. Germline V gives CDR1 LGHNA, CDR2 YNFKEQ. CDR3 protein: CASSQDASGGSGQTQYF. In DNA form, the CDR3 reads TGTGCCAGCAGCCAAGATGCCAGCGGGGGGTCGGGCCAGACCCAGTACTTC.

The rearrangement links TRBV9 to TRBJ2-7; no clear D. Trimming pared 0 bases from V and 2 bases from J, leaving 12 bases between. The CDR3 covers 15 residues. The V gene's germline CDR1 is SGDLS and CDR2 YYNGEE. The CDR3 nucleotides read TGTGCCAGCAGCGTAGGCGAGCTAATAACCTACGAGCAGTACTTC. It encodes CASSVGELITYEQYF.

This sequence joins TRBV4-1 and TRBJ1-1; TRBD1 is a possible D gene (6 bases). V lost 2 bases to trimming and J lost 3 bases, with 13 bases between them. CDR1 is MGHRA, CDR2 YSYEKL, per germline. The CDR3 loop spans 15 amino acids. The CDR3 sequence is CASSQQETGYTEAFF. DNA for the CDR3: TGCGCCAGCAGCCAACAAGAAACAGGGTACACTGAAGCTTTCTTT.

The V call is TRBV4-1, the J call TRBJ2-7; TRBD1 aligns across 7 bases. The CDR3 consists of 15 residues. Germline CDR1 and CDR2: MGHRA and YSYEKL. V gave up 4 bases and J gave up 5 bases; unmatched junction bases: 11. CDR3 residues: CASSPSETGYNEQYF. The CDR3 region has the DNA TGCGCCAGCAGCCCGTCGGAGACAGGGTATAACGAGCAGTACTTC.

The chain links TRBV29-1 to TRBJ2-7, with 7 bases aligning to TRBD1. With 2 bases clipped from V and 2 bases from J, the junction kept 9 bases outside the gene matches. The CDR3 is 15 amino acids. CDR1 SQVTM and CDR2 ANQGSEA come from the germline V gene. The CDR3 DNA follows: TGCAGCGTTGAATCTCCCGGGACAGTAACCTACGAGCAGTACTTC. Translating gives CSVESPGTVTYEQYF.

The count of this clone is one. CDR3 sequence reads: CASSFRGPRGETQYF. For the CDR3, the DNA is TGTGCCAGCAGCTTCAGGGGGCCTAGAGGGGAGACCCAGTACTTC. The rearrangement joins TRBV14 to TRBJ2-5; TRBD1 matches 8 bases. V shed 5 bases, J shed 5 bases, and the junction held 10 bases outside the gene matches. The CDR3 loop spans 15 amino acids. The germline CDR1 and CDR2 sequences are SGHDN and FVKESK.

The V call is TRBV18, the J call TRBJ2-7; 7 positions match TRBD1. Trimming cost V 3 bases and J 3 bases; bases outside gene matches: 5. CDR3 length equals 14 residues. From germline, CDR1 is KGHSH and CDR2 LQKENI. CDR3 residues: CASSPTGLDYEQYF. The CDR3 bases are TGTGCCAGCTCACCGACAGGGTTGGACTACGAGCAGTACTTC.

This clone was observed once. The gene calls are TRBV2 and TRBJ1-2; the match to TRBD1 covers 9 bases. J lost 5 bases, V lost 6 bases, and 1 base had no gene match. This CDR3 has 12 residues. CDR1 is SNHLY, CDR2 FYNNEI, per germline. CDR3 coding DNA: TGTGCCAGCAGAGGACAGGGGTATGGCTACACCTTC. Translating gives CASRGQGYGYTF.

The chain combines TRBV9 with TRBJ2-5; 14 bases agree with TRBD2. CDR1 and CDR2 from the germline V gene are SGDLS and YYNGEE. The CDR3 runs 16 residues. V was clipped by 3 bases and J by 5 bases; unmatched bases: 6. CDR3 sequence (DNA): TGTGCCAGCAGCGGGACTAGCGGGGGGACGCTTGAGACCCAGTACTTC. Translation gives CASSGTSGGTLETQYF.

This chain joins TRBV7-9 and TRBJ2-5, with 14 bases fitting TRBD2. The CDR3 runs to 17 residues. The trim removed 3 bases at V and 5 bases at J, leaving 8 bases unmatched. CDR1 and CDR2 from the germline V gene are SEHNR and FQNEAQ (reference sequence). CDR3 DNA sequence: TGTGCCAGCAGCTTGGGGACTAGCGGGGGTCCCCACGAGACCCAGTACTTC. Its translation is CASSLGTSGGPHETQYF.

The chain has TRBV11-2 and TRBJ2-3, with D unclear. Between the trimmed V and J ends, which lost 1 base and 3 bases, there was a span of 8 bases. The V gene's germline CDR1 is SGHAT and CDR2 FQNNGV. The CDR3 runs to 14 residues. The CDR3 loop reads CASSLAYYTDTQYF. The CDR3 coding sequence is TGTGCCAGCAGCTTAGCCTACTATACAGATACGCAGTATTTT.

The chain is built from TRBV29-1 and TRBJ1-2; the match to TRBD1 covers 7 bases. This CDR3 has 13 residues. Germline CDR1 SQVTM, CDR2 ANQGSEA. After removal of 6 bases from V and 4 bases from J, the junction contained 8 bases not matched to a gene. CDR3 sequence: CSVEDRLTYGYTF. The CDR3 coding sequence is TGCAGCGTCGAGGACAGGTTGACCTATGGCTACACCTTC.

The chain uses TRBV6-6 and TRBJ2-7; a possible D gene is TRBD1 (5 bases). The V gene's germline CDR1 is MNHNY and CDR2 SVGAGI (reference sequence). The CDR3 is 14 residues long. Deletions cut 0 bases from V and 5 bases from J, with 11 bases between. The CDR3 DNA is TGTGCCAGCAGTTACTCGGGGCGTGCGGACGAGCAGTACTTC. Residues: CASSYSGRADEQYF.

In its sample, this clone ranks as medium-sized. V usage is TRBV2 and J usage is TRBJ2-3; 7 nucleotides agree with TRBD1. V dropped 6 bases and J dropped 0; count of bases not matched to a gene: 6. CDR3 length equals 15 residues. Per the germline V gene, CDR1 is SNHLY and CDR2 is FYNNEI. In DNA form, the CDR3 reads TGTGCCAGCAGCGACCAGGGGGTTAGCACAGATACGCAGTATTTT. Residues: CASSDQGVSTDTQYF.

V usage is TRBV6-6 and J usage is TRBJ1-5; 7 bases fit TRBD1. Germline V gene data show CDR1 as MNHNY and CDR2 as SVGAGI (reference sequence). The CDR3 consists of 16 residues. The trim removed 5 bases at V and 7 bases at J, leaving 14 bases unmatched. The DNA for the CDR3 is TGTGCCAGCAGTAGCCGACGACAGGGCGGGGACCAGCCCCAGCATTTT. Protein product: CASSSRRQGGDQPQHF.

The rearrangement links TRBV13 to TRBJ1-2, with 8 nucleotides matching TRBD1. The germline V gene has CDR1 PRHDT and CDR2 FYEKMQ (reference sequence). The CDR3 extends over 14 amino acids. The J segment lost 6 bases and the V segment lost 6 bases, leaving 9 bases of the junction unmatched. This CDR3 is CASSLPSTGDGYTF. The CDR3 DNA reads TGTGCCAGCAGTCTCCCATCGACAGGGGATGGCTACACCTTC.

V usage is TRBV28 and J usage is TRBJ1-4; tentatively, D is TRBD1 (6 bases). The length of the CDR3 is 13 residues. Per germline, CDR1 MDHEN and CDR2 SYDVKM. Trimming took 11 bases from V and 2 from J, leaving 12 bases between them. Here the CDR3 DNA reads TGTGCCGTAAACAGGGACACTAATGAAAAACTGTTTTTT. It translates to CAVNRDTNEKLFF.

This chain links TRBV5-1 with TRBJ2-1; 13 nucleotides agree with TRBD2. CDR1 and CDR2 (germline): SGHRS, YFSETQ. With 3 bases clipped from V and 5 bases from J, the junction kept 11 bases outside the gene matches. The CDR3 runs 18 residues. Here the CDR3 DNA reads TGCGCCAGCAGCTCCCTCCCGACTAGCGGGGGGCCTCACAATGAGCAGTTCTTC. Protein product: CASSSLPTSGGPHNEQFF. Full variable domain (outside the CDR3, taken from reference TRBV5-1 and TRBJ2-1): KAGVTQTPRYLIKTRGQQVTLSCSPISGHRSVSWYQQTPGQGLQFLFEYFSETQRNKGNFPGRFSGRQFSNSRSEMNVSTLELGDSALYLCASSSLPTSGGPHNEQFFGPGTRLTVL.

The V gene is TRBV4-1, the J gene TRBJ2-1; 8 positions agree with TRBD2. Germline V gene lookup returns CDR1 MGHRA and CDR2 YSYEKL. Losses at the gene ends were 0 bases for V and 4 bases for J; bases not matched to a gene: 5. The CDR3 covers 16 residues. CDR3 DNA sequence: TGCGCCAGCAGCCAAGATAGGACGGGGGGGTACAATGAGCAGTTCTTC. It translates to CASSQDRTGGYNEQFF.

Comments on this clone: One junction end does not reproduce the germline sequence, and a read error may be involved. Additional DNA sequences in this sample encode the identical CDR3. This chain joins TRBV7-7 and TRBJ2-1; TRBD1 agrees at 9 bases. The CDR3 runs 15 residues. Germline V CDR1 and CDR2: SSHAT, FNYEAQ (reference sequence). The CDR3 DNA follows: TGTGCTAGCAGCTTAGGGACAGGGAGTTACAATGAGCAGTTCTTC. Protein sequence: CASSLGTGSYNEQFF.

V and J are TRBV7-9 and TRBJ2-3; 9 bases are shared with TRBD1. The CDR3 length is 16 residues. Per germline, CDR1 SEHNR and CDR2 FQNEAQ (reference sequence). J gave up 5 bases and V 4 bases, and 10 bases lay outside the gene matches. The CDR3 DNA sequence: TGTGCCAGCAGCTCCACGTACAGGGGGCGCGGAGATACGCAGTATTTT. Translated, it gives CASSSTYRGRGDTQYF.

This clone was observed at least ten times. This sequence joins TRBV28 and TRBJ2-7; 7 bases map to TRBD2. V lost 7 bases and J lost 7; bases outside the gene matches: 16. CDR1 and CDR2 (germline): MDHEN, SYDVKM. The CDR3 loop spans 15 amino acids. The CDR3 DNA reads as TGTGCCAGCACCCTAAGACGGGGAGGGGTTTGGGAGCAGTACTTC. This codes for CASTLRRGGVWEQYF.

The chain joins TRBV4-3 to TRBJ2-2, with 8 bases aligning to TRBD2. CDR1 and CDR2 from the germline V gene are LGHNA and YSLEER. Trimming cost V 0 bases and J 3 bases; bases outside gene matches: 6. The CDR3 contains 17 residues. CDR3 residues: CASSQDGAGGHTGELFF. As DNA, the CDR3 is TGCGCCAGCAGCCAAGACGGGGCGGGAGGACACACCGGGGAGCTGTTTTTT.

V usage is TRBV18 and J usage is TRBJ2-2; D perhaps matches TRBD2 (6 bases). Germline loops: CDR1 KGHSH, CDR2 LQKENI. The CDR3 sequence is 13 residues long. V lost 2 bases and J lost 5, with 6 bases in between. The CDR3 loop is CASSPGTTGELFF. The CDR3 DNA follows: TGTGCCAGCTCACCAGGGACTACCGGGGAGCTGTTTTTT.

This clone has a handful of counts. The V call is TRBV15, the J call TRBJ1-5; TRBD1 is a possible D gene (5 bases). Per germline, CDR1 LNHNV and CDR2 YYDKDF (reference sequence). Trimming left V 4 bases short and J 6 bases short, with 22 bases between. The CDR3 has 17 residues. CDR3 in amino acids: CATSMTDTLPTLQPQHF. DNA for the CDR3: TGTGCCACCAGCATGACAGACACCCTTCCTACTCTTCAGCCCCAGCATTTT.

The chain recombines TRBV29-1 with TRBJ2-2, with D possibly matching TRBD1 (7 bases). The V gene's germline CDR1 is SQVTM and CDR2 ANQGSEA. The CDR3 spans 19 residues. V dropped 0 bases and J dropped 6 bases, with 26 bases sitting between them. The CDR3 here is CSVEEPGGNPNQLPGELFF. The CDR3 DNA sequence: TGCAGCGTTGAAGAGCCAGGGGGGAACCCCAACCAACTTCCCGGGGAGCTGTTTTTT.